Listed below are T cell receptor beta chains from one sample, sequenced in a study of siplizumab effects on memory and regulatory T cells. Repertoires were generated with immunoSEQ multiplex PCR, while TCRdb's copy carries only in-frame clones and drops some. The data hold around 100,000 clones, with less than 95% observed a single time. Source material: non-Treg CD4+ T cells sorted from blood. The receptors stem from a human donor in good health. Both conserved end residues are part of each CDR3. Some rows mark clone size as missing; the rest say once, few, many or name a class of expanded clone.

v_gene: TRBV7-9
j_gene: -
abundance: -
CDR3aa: CASRRTASYEQYF

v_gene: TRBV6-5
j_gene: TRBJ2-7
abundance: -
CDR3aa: CASRDRDSSEQYF

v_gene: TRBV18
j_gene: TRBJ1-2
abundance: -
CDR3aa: CASSPDQAVYGYTF

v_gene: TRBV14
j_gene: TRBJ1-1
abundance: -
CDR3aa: CASSQDLGGSEAFF

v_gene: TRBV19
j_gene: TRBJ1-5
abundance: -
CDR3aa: CASSRTPVAAQHF

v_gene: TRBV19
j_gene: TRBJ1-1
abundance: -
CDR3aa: CASSRRQGLHTEAFF

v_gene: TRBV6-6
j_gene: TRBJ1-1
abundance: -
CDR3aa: CASSRTASEAFF

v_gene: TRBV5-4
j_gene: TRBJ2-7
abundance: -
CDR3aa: CASSSPGLYEQYF

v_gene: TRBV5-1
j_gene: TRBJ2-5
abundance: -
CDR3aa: CASSPGQAKETQYF

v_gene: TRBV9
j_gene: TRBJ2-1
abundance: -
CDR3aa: CASSVVIAGVDEQFF

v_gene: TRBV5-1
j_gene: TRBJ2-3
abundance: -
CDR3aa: CASNPGQHTDTQYF

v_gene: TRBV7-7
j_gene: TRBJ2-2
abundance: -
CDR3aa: CASSLALLAGKTGELFF

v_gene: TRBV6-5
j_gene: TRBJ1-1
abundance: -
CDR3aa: CASSNLQGNTEAFF

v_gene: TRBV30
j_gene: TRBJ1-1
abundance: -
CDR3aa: CAKTGDENTEAFF

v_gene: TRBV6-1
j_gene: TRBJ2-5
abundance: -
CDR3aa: CASSPQETQYF

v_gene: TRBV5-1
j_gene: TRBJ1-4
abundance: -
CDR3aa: CASSSLQGNNEKLFF

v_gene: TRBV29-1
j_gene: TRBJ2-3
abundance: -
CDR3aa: CSVEAGQADTQYF

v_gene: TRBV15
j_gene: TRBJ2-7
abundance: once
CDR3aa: CATSRVSEQYF

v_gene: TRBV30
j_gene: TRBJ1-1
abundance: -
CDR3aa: CAWKLGAWTEAFF

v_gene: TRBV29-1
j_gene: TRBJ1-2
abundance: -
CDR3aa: CSVEQGRGYGYTF

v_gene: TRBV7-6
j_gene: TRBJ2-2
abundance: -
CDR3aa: CASNSRDRSNTGELFF

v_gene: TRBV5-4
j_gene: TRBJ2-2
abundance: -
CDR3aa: CASSIQGNTGELFF

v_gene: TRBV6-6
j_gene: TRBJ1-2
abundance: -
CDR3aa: CASTIKSGTVGGYTF

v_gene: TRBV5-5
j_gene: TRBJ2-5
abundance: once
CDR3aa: CASSSRWGGRSAETQYF

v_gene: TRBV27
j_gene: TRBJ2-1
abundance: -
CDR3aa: CASSFLAGGYNEQFF

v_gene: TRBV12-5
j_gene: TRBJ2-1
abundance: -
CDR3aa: CASGLGLLLGNEQFF

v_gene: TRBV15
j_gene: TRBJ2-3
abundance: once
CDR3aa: CATSRGLAGEDTQYF

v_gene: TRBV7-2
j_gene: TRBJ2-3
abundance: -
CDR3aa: CASSLERELDTQYF

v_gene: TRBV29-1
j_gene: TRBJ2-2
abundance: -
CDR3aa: CSVETGITGELFF

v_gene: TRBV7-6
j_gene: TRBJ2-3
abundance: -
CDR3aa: CASSFRLAGGSDTQYF

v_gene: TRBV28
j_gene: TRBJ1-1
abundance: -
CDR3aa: CASSLRGFRTEAFF

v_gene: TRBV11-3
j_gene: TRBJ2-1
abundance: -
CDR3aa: CASSWHPLAGGPHNEQFF

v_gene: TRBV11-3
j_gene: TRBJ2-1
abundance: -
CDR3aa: CASSPAGGGPNNEQFF

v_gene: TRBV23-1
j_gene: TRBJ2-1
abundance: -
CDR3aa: CASSQSFIMDRGCAGRGEGSEQFF

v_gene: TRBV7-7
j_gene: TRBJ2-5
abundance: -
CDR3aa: CASSPLGGVETQYF

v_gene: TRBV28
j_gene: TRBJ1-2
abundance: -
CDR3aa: CASSPDGYGYTF

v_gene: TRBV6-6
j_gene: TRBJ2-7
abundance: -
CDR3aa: CASSPLRGGAGEQYF

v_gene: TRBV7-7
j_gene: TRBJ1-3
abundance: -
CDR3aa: CASSLGGHNTIYF

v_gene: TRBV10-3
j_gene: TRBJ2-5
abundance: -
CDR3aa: CAISDGLAGETQYF

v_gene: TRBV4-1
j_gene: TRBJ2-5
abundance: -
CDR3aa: CASSQILAGARQTQYF

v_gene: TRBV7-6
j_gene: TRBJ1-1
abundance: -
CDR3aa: CASSSTMGRGFMNTEAFF

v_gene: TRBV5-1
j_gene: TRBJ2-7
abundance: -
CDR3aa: CASSIELTGTSPYEQYF

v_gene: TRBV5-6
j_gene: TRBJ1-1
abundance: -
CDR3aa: CASSFNGRDEAFF

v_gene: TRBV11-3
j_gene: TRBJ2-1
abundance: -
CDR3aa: CASSLGTSRYNEQFF

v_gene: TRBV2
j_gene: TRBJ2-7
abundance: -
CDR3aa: CASSGLAGVGEQYF

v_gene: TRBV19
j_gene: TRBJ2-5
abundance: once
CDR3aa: CASKVASASETQYF

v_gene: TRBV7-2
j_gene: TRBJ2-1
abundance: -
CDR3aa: CASSLRNEQFF

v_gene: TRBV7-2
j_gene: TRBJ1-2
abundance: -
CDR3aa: CASSFSLTNYGYTF

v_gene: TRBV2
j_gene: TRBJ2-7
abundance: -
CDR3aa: CASSERDNYEQYF